The 29 T cell receptor beta chains in this list originate from one sample, sequenced in a study of blood T cell repertoires in COVID-19. Profiled with immunoSEQ multiplex PCR; TCRdb holds only in-frame clones, not every one. The table lists approximately 170,000 clones, 85% to 90% of them singletons. Sequenced: peripheral blood. All receptors derive from a man younger than 35 with active or convalescent COVID-19.

The rearrangement uses TRBV27 and TRBJ2-2; D possibly corresponds to TRBD2 (7 bases). CDR1 MNHEY and CDR2 SMNVEV come from the germline V gene (reference sequence). This CDR3 is 15 amino acids long. Deletions cut 7 bases from V and 3 bases from J, with 15 bases between. The CDR3 region is CASIERGGYTGELFF. The DNA of the CDR3 is TGTGCCAGCATTGAGAGGGGGGGTTACACCGGGGAGCTGTTTTTT.

V gene TRBV2 combines with J gene TRBJ1-6; 8 positions agree with TRBD1. The CDR3 extends over 16 amino acids. Germline CDR1 reads SNHLY; CDR2 reads FYNNEI. V lost 5 bases and J lost 2; bases outside the gene matches: 5. Here the CDR3 reads CASSFVDRAYNSPLHF. CDR3 sequence (DNA): TGTGCCAGCAGTTTTGTGGACAGGGCCTATAATTCACCCCTCCACTTT.

The V and J genes are TRBV24-1 and TRBJ1-4; D may be TRBD1 (6 bases). CDR1 and CDR2 (germline): KGHDR, SFDVKD. V dropped 0 bases and J dropped 3 bases, with 10 bases sitting between them. The CDR3 sequence is 16 residues long. The CDR3 protein is CATSDLGQNPNEKLFF. DNA for the CDR3: TGTGCCACCAGTGATTTGGGACAGAACCCTAATGAAAAACTGTTTTTT.

The chain combines TRBV18 with TRBJ1-2, with 10 nucleotides matching TRBD1. With 11 bases clipped from V and 9 bases from J, the junction kept 9 bases outside the gene matches. The CDR3 consists of 12 residues. The germline CDR1 and CDR2 sequences are KGHSH and LQKENI. This CDR3 reads CAGDRGGESYTF. In DNA form, the CDR3 reads TGTGCCGGGGACAGGGGAGGCGAGAGCTACACCTTC.

V usage is TRBV27 and J usage is TRBJ1-1; D unresolved. CDR1 and CDR2 (germline): MNHEY, SMNVEV (reference sequence). V lost 4 bases and J lost 0, with 9 bases in between. The CDR3 sequence is 14 residues long. DNA of the CDR3: TGTGCCAGCAGTTGGCAGGCTATGAACACTGAAGCTTTCTTT. Its translation is CASSWQAMNTEAFF.

CDR3 residues: CASSLYNSNYGYTF. The CDR3 DNA reads as TGTGCCAGCAGCTTATACAACAGTAACTATGGCTACACCTTC. The chain has TRBV11-3 and TRBJ1-2; D is uncertain. V shed 2 bases and J shed 1 base, with 8 bases lying between them. Germline values: CDR1 SGHNT, CDR2 YENEEA. The CDR3 totals 14 residues.

A note on this clone: Within the sample, other DNA sequences also encode this same CDR3. V usage is TRBV18 and J usage is TRBJ1-1, with D maybe TRBD1 (5 bases). Germline V lookup: CDR1 KGHSH, CDR2 LQKENI. Trimming shortened V by 4 bases and J by 2 bases, and 8 bases separated the two germline ends. This CDR3 contains 13 residues. The CDR3 sequence: CASSLDRNTEAFF. The DNA for the CDR3 is TGTGCCAGCTCACTCGACAGAAACACTGAAGCTTTCTTT.

This chain joins TRBV2 and TRBJ2-5, with 8 positions matching TRBD1. Looked up from germline, CDR1 is SNHLY and CDR2 is FYNNEI. This CDR3 spans 15 amino acids. V shed 6 bases and J 3 bases; nucleotides not matched to a gene: 9. The CDR3 DNA reads TGTGCCAGCAGCCGGACAGGGAGAGACGAAGAGACCCAGTACTTC. Amino acids: CASSRTGRDEETQYF.

This rearrangement joins TRBV6-4 to TRBJ2-6, with D tentatively TRBD2 (6 bases). Germline V gene sequence: CDR1 MRHNA, CDR2 SNTAGT. The CDR3 is 16 residues long. V shed 6 bases and J shed 4 bases, with 16 bases lying between them. The CDR3: CASSAKEGAGANVLTF. In DNA form, the CDR3 reads TGTGCCAGCAGCGCAAAGGAGGGAGCGGGGGCCAACGTCCTGACTTTC.

V gene TRBV5-1 combines with J gene TRBJ1-4; D is undetermined. Trimming took 2 bases from V and 8 from J, leaving 10 bases between them. The CDR3 totals 13 residues. CDR1 is SGHRS and CDR2 is YFSETQ in the germline V gene. The CDR3 region is CASSFNQEEKLFF. The DNA of the CDR3 is TGCGCCAGCAGCTTCAATCAAGAGGAAAAACTGTTTTTT. The variable domain in full, completed from reference TRBV5-1 and TRBJ1-4, reads KAGVTQTPRYLIKTRGQQVTLSCSPISGHRSVSWYQQTPGQGLQFLFEYFSETQRNKGNFPGRFSGRQFSNSRSEMNVSTLELGDSALYLCASSFNQEEKLFFGSGTQLSVL.

Written as DNA, the CDR3 is TGTGCCAGTAGTCCATCCGGGACAGGGAGGTACTACGAGCAGTACTTC. Amino acid sequence: CASSPSGTGRYYEQYF. V and J are TRBV19 and TRBJ2-7; 9 bases match TRBD1. Germline V gene lookup returns CDR1 LNHDA and CDR2 SQIVND (reference sequence). The length of the CDR3 is 16 residues. Trimming took 5 bases from V and 3 from J; bases not matched to a gene: 11. Full variable domain (remainder filled in from reference TRBV19 and TRBJ2-7): DGGITQSPKYLFRKEGQNVTLSCEQNLNHDAMYWYRQDPGQGLRLIYYSQIVNDFQKGDIAEGYSVSREKKESFPLTVTSAQKNPTAFYLCASSPSGTGRYYEQYFGPGTRLTVT.

V gene TRBV6-5 combines with J gene TRBJ2-7; D not resolved. The CDR3 sequence is 13 residues long. The germline V gene encodes CDR1 MNHEY and CDR2 SVGAGI. The V and J ends lost 6 bases and 3 bases respectively, with 12 bases between them. The chain's CDR3 is CASRRSLDYEQYV. The CDR3 DNA reads TGTGCCAGCAGGAGATCCTTAGACTACGAGCAGTACGTC.

This chain links TRBV11-2 with TRBJ2-3, with 11 bases lining up with TRBD2. The V gene end was trimmed by 5 bases and the J gene end by 4 bases; junction bases not matched to a gene: 14. Germline CDR1 SGHAT, CDR2 FQNNGV. The CDR3 contains 18 residues. CDR3 residues: CASSLTSGSFSIADTQYF. The CDR3 coding sequence is TGTGCCAGCAGCCTAACTAGCGGGAGTTTCAGTATCGCAGATACGCAGTATTTT.

This clone came up once. CDR3 nucleotides: TGTGCCAGCAGCTTAGAGAGGCCCTACACTGAAGCTTTCTTT. This gives the protein CASSLERPYTEAFF. The rearrangement uses TRBV11-3 and TRBJ1-1, with D unclear. Germline V gene lookup returns CDR1 SGHNT and CDR2 YENEEA. This CDR3 comprises 14 residues. The V end was cut by 0 bases, the J end by 3 bases, with 8 bases between.

The chain is built from TRBV2 and TRBJ2-2; D unclear. Per the germline V gene, CDR1 is SNHLY and CDR2 is FYNNEI. V was pared by 2 bases and J by 5 bases, with 15 bases between. The CDR3 is 16 residues long. CDR3 protein: CASSERQVVPTGELFF. CDR3 coding DNA: TGTGCCAGCAGTGAAAGGCAGGTAGTACCTACCGGGGAGCTGTTTTTT.

This chain connects TRBV3-1 (or the pseudogene TRBV3-2) to TRBJ2-5; D is possibly TRBD1 (5 bases). The germline V gene has CDR1 LGHDT and CDR2 YNNKEL (reference sequence). This CDR3 comprises 13 residues. Trimming took off 8 bases at V and 1 base at J, with 11 bases between the two ends. The CDR3 loop is CASDSGFQETQYF. CDR3 coding DNA: TGTGCCAGCGATTCAGGGTTCCAAGAGACCCAGTACTTC.

A few counts support this clone. The CDR3 region is CASSSGSDQPQHF. In DNA form, the CDR3 reads TGTGCCAGCAGTTCGGGATCGGATCAGCCCCAGCATTTT. The V call is TRBV11-1, the J call TRBJ1-5; D is ambiguous. CDR3 length: 13 amino acids. V was cut by 6 bases and J by 5 bases, with 11 bases left in between. The germline gives CDR1 SGHAT, CDR2 FQDESV (reference sequence).

The V and J genes are TRBV24-1 and TRBJ1-1, with D possibly being TRBD1 (6 bases). This CDR3 comprises 13 residues. Germline V gene lookup returns CDR1 KGHDR and CDR2 SFDVKD. V shed 3 bases and J shed 7 bases, with 11 bases lying between them. CDR3 sequence reads: CATSDHQGNEAFF. The CDR3 DNA reads as TGTGCCACCAGTGATCACCAGGGGAATGAAGCTTTCTTT.

This rearrangement joins TRBV2 to TRBJ2-4; the D gene is possibly TRBD2 (5 bases). Trimming left V 5 bases short and J 8 bases short, with 10 bases between. Germline V lookup: CDR1 SNHLY, CDR2 FYNNEI. The CDR3 is 12 amino acids. Here the CDR3 reads CASSLEEDIQYF. DNA of the CDR3: TGTGCCAGCAGTCTTGAGGAGGACATTCAGTACTTC.

Only a few counts were recorded for this clone. DNA of the CDR3: TGTGCCAGTAAGTTGGATGGGACTAGCTCCTACGAGCAGTACTTC. It codes for CASKLDGTSSYEQYF. This sequence joins TRBV19 and TRBJ2-7; 8 bases align to TRBD2. The CDR3 runs 15 residues. V trimming: 7 bases; J trimming: 0 bases; junction bases outside the gene matches: 8. CDR1 is LNHDA, CDR2 SQIVND, per germline (reference sequence).

The chain carries TRBV30 and TRBJ1-5; possible D gene TRBD1, 5 bases. Trimming cost V 0 bases and J 1 base, with 19 bases left between them. The CDR3 has 18 amino acids. Germline loops: CDR1 GTSNPN, CDR2 SVGIG (reference sequence). The CDR3 loop reads CAWSVGGVLFLSNQPQHF. In nucleotides, the CDR3 is TGTGCCTGGAGTGTGGGGGGGGTCCTCTTCTTGAGCAATCAGCCCCAGCATTTT.

Comments on this clone: Other DNA sequences of this sample code for an identical CDR3. This sequence joins TRBV24-1 and TRBJ2-1; 9 nucleotides agree with TRBD1. CDR1 and CDR2 (germline): KGHDR, SFDVKD. The CDR3 has 15 amino acids. V was pared by 0 bases and J by 4 bases, with 0 bases of the junction left unmatched. This chain's CDR3 is CATSDLGTGYNEQFF. DNA for the CDR3: TGTGCCACCAGTGATTTGGGGACAGGGTACAATGAGCAGTTCTTC.

The chain couples TRBV7-9 to TRBJ2-3, with 7 bases identical to TRBD1. The CDR3 contains 15 residues. The V segment lost 5 bases and the J segment 2 bases; nucleotides outside the gene matches: 7. The germline CDR1 and CDR2 sequences are SEHNR and FQNEAQ (reference sequence). CDR3 amino acids: CASSRRQGHTDTQYF. The CDR3, as DNA: TGTGCCAGCAGCCGAAGACAGGGCCACACAGATACGCAGTATTTT.

This chain links TRBV15 with TRBJ1-3; D remains unclear. This CDR3 comprises 13 residues. Germline V gene lookup returns CDR1 LNHNV and CDR2 YYDKDF (reference sequence). Trimming left V 5 bases short and J 0 bases short, with 5 bases between. CDR3 sequence: CATSFFSGNTIYF. The DNA for the CDR3 is TGTGCCACCAGCTTCTTCTCTGGAAACACCATATATTTT. Full variable domain (outside the CDR3, taken from reference TRBV15 and TRBJ1-3): DAMVIQNPRYQVTQFGKPVTLSCSQTLNHNVMYWYQQKSSQAPKLLFHYYDKDFNNEADTPDNFQSRRPNTSFCFLDIRSPGLGDTAMYLCATSFFSGNTIYFGEGSWLTVV.

V usage is TRBV2 and J usage is TRBJ1-1; D is perhaps TRBD1 (6 bases). This CDR3 spans 15 amino acids. Germline CDR1 and CDR2: SNHLY and FYNNEI. V lost 10 bases and J 0 bases, leaving 18 bases between the germline ends. In nucleotides, the CDR3 is TGTGCCATCAAAATGGTCGACAGGTTGAACACTGAAGCTTTCTTT. It encodes CAIKMVDRLNTEAFF.

The gene calls are TRBV28 and TRBJ1-3; the D is unclear. V lost 2 bases, J lost 2 bases, and 10 bases lay in between. Germline V CDR1 and CDR2: MDHEN, SYDVKM. The CDR3 runs to 15 residues. Here the CDR3 reads CASSLDNGAGNTIYF. The CDR3 DNA follows: TGTGCCAGCAGTTTAGATAACGGGGCTGGAAACACCATATATTTT.

This sequence joins TRBV15 and TRBJ2-5, with 9 bases lining up with TRBD1. The V and J ends lost 1 base and 2 bases, in that order; junction bases with no gene match: 2. The CDR3 contains 15 residues. Germline CDR1 LNHNV, CDR2 YYDKDF (reference sequence). The CDR3 is CATSRADRGQETQYF. The CDR3, as DNA: TGTGCCACCAGCAGAGCCGACAGGGGGCAAGAGACCCAGTACTTC.

The V gene is TRBV27, the J gene TRBJ1-6; no definite D call. The CDR3 sequence is 16 residues long. V was shortened by 4 bases and J by 7 bases, with 17 bases between the two germline ends. The germline V gene encodes CDR1 MNHEY and CDR2 SMNVEV (reference sequence). The CDR3 DNA sequence: TGTGCCAGCAGTTCCCCAACACAGACCGTAAATTCACCCCTCCACTTT. It encodes CASSSPTQTVNSPLHF.

V is TRBV10-3 and J is TRBJ1-2; D is uncertain. In germline, CDR1 is ENHRY, CDR2 SYGVKD. With 3 bases removed from V and 0 bases from J, the gap between germline ends came to 8 bases. The CDR3 spans 14 residues. This chain's CDR3 is CAISEGGTNYGYTF. The CDR3 nucleotides are TGTGCCATCAGTGAAGGAGGAACTAACTATGGCTACACCTTC.